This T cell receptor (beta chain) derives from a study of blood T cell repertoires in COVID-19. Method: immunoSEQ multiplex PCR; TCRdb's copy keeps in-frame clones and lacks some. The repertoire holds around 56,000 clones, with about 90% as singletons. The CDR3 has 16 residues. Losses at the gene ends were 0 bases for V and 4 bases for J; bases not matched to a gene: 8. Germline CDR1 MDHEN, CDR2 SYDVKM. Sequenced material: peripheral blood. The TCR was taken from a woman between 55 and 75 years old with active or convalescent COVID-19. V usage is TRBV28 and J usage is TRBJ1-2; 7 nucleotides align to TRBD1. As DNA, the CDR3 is TGTGCCAGCAGTTTATGGGGACAGCTTGGTGGCTATGGCTACACCTTC. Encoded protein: CASSLWGQLGGYGYTF.